These T cell receptor beta chains were read from a single sample in a study of T cell changes during pregnancy in multiple sclerosis. Libraries were prepared by immunoSEQ multiplex PCR; TCRdb keeps only in-frame clonotypes and omits some of them. The data show 50,000 or so clones, over 90% seen once. Here the sequenced sample was CD4+ T cells from peripheral blood mononuclear cells, taken in the second trimester of pregnancy. Receptors originate from a female donor with multiple sclerosis, enrolled in a pregnancy study. Both conserved end residues are part of each CDR3. Fields, in order: D gene, CDR3 length, clone size, V gene, J gene, CDR3 protein, CDR3 DNA. The D gene is left open where the match is weak. Not all rows give a size; the values are once, few, many and, for expanded clones, a class.

D: NA; length: 13; size: NA; V: TRBV27; J: TRBJ1-2; CDR3: CASSFGAGYGYTF; DNA: TGTGCCAGCAGTTTTGGGGCAGGCTATGGCTACACCTTC
D: TRBD2; length: 16; size: few; V: TRBV5-6; J: TRBJ2-1; CDR3: CASSLSAAGGLYEQFF; DNA: TGTGCCAGCAGCTTAAGTGCCGCGGGGGGGCTCTATGAGCAGTTCTTC
D: TRBD1; length: 15; size: NA; V: TRBV6-5; J: TRBJ1-5; CDR3: CASSSGTGGNQPQHF; DNA: TGTGCCAGCAGTTCCGGGACAGGGGGCAATCAGCCCCAGCATTTT
D: NA; length: 14; size: NA; V: TRBV7-3; J: TRBJ2-3; CDR3: CASSFGVGTDTQYF; DNA: TGTGCCAGCAGCTTCGGGGTTGGCACAGATACGCAGTATTTT
D: NA; length: 18; size: NA; V: TRBV5-1; J: TRBJ2-1; CDR3: CASSFREVGVSSYNEQFF; DNA: TGCGCCAGCAGCTTTCGAGAGGTTGGAGTAAGCTCCTACAATGAGCAGTTCTTC
D: TRBD1; length: 13; size: NA; V: TRBV7-9; J: TRBJ2-5; CDR3: CASSTGGGETQYF; DNA: TGTGCCAGCAGTACAGGGGGCGGGGAGACCCAGTACTTC
D: TRBD2; length: 14; size: NA; V: TRBV2; J: TRBJ2-3; CDR3: CAGQRGASTDTQYF; DNA: TGTGCCGGTCAGCGGGGGGCGAGCACAGATACGCAGTATTTT
D: TRBD1; length: 16; size: NA; V: TRBV7-2; J: TRBJ2-3; CDR3: CASSLVVGGGSDTQYF; DNA: TGTGCCAGCAGCTTAGTGGTAGGGGGCGGGTCAGATACGCAGTATTTT
D: NA; length: 15; size: NA; V: TRBV13; J: TRBJ2-7; CDR3: CASTTGGTTLYEQYF; DNA: TGTGCCAGCACCACTGGTGGTACCACCCTCTACGAGCAGTACTTC
D: NA; length: 15; size: NA; V: TRBV19; J: TRBJ2-7; CDR3: CASSPRTRGSYEQYF; DNA: TGTGCCAGTAGTCCACGGACAAGGGGATCCTACGAGCAGTACTTC
D: TRBD1; length: 14; size: NA; V: TRBV5-1; J: TRBJ1-1; CDR3: CASKESDRADRAFF; DNA: TGCGCCAGCAAGGAATCGGACAGGGCCGATAGGGCTTTCTTT
D: TRBD1; length: 15; size: once; V: TRBV4-2; J: TRBJ2-3; CDR3: CASASPQGPTDTQYF; DNA: TGTGCCAGCGCCTCACCACAGGGGCCTACAGATACGCAGTATTTT
D: NA; length: 15; size: NA; V: TRBV6-6; J: TRBJ1-2; CDR3: CASSPPAGELYGYTF; DNA: TGTGCCAGCAGTCCCCCGGCGGGGGAGCTCTATGGCTACACCTTC
D: NA; length: 12; size: NA; V: TRBV6-1; J: TRBJ1-4; CDR3: CASSELGGSLFF; DNA: TGTGCCAGCAGTGAATTAGGGGGATCTCTGTTTTTT
D: TRBD1; length: 17; size: NA; V: TRBV5-6; J: TRBJ2-2; CDR3: CASSLTDRGPNTGELFF; DNA: TGTGCCAGCAGCTTAACTGACAGGGGGCCCAACACCGGGGAGCTGTTTTTT
D: NA; length: 14; size: NA; V: TRBV5-1; J: TRBJ1-2; CDR3: CASSLDRDTGGYTF; DNA: TGCGCCAGCAGCTTGGACCGGGATACGGGTGGCTACACCTTC
D: TRBD1; length: 14; size: NA; V: TRBV7-3; J: TRBJ1-1; CDR3: CASSPGGMGTEAFF; DNA: TGTGCCAGCAGCCCAGGGGGAATGGGAACTGAAGCTTTCTTT
D: NA; length: 16; size: NA; V: TRBV11-2; J: TRBJ1-5; CDR3: CASSLDPTTSGQPQHF; DNA: TGTGCCAGCAGCTTAGATCCGACTACCTCGGGACAGCCCCAGCATTTT